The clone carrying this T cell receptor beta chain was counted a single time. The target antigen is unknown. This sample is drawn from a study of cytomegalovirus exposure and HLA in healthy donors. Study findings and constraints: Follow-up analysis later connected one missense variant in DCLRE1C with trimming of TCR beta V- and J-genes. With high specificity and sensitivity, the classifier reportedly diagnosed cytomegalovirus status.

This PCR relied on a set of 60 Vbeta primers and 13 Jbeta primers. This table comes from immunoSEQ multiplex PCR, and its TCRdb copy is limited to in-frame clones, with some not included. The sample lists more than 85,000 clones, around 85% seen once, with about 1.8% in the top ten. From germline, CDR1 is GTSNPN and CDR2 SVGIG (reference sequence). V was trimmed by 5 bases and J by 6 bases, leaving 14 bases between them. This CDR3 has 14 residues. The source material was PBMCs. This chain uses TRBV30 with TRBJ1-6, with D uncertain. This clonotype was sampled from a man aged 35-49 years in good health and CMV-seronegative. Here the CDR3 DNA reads TGTGCCTGGCGGGAGACGATCTCTAATTCACCCCTCCACTTT. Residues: CAWRETISNSPLHF.